This T cell receptor beta chain was documented in a study of CD8+CD57+ T cells in acquired aplastic anemia. Notes on the study in general: Sharing between patients and controls was observed for some 27 CD8+ CDR3 sequences.

This clonotype was detected only a few times. Antigen: not known. Patients selected for sequencing had displayed CD8+CD57+ cell expansion by flow cytometry. Germline V CDR1 and CDR2: MNHEY, SMNVEV (reference sequence). This CDR3 is built from 16 residues. V dropped 5 bases and J dropped 2; count of bases not matched to a gene: 10. The TCR beta profiling, which covered VDJ combination and CDR3 sequence, was carried out using genomic DNA as the template. TCRdb ran MiXCR on the reads and lists one entry per CDR3 protein. The profile covers around 200,000 distinct CDR3 sequences, with approximately 48% appearing a single time and around 1.8% taken by the ten largest.

The sequencing input was sorted CD4+, CD8+, or CD8+CD57+ T cells (not recorded which) from PBMCs. The J gene is TRBJ2-3, the V gene TRBV27; 7 bases match TRBD2. This TCR derives from a human donor with aplastic anemia. Here the CDR3 DNA reads TGTGCCAGCAGTCCACGGGGGGAATCCTCCACAGATACGCAGTATTTT. Encoded protein: CASSPRGESSTDTQYF.